Each of the 18 T cell receptor beta chains below was sequenced from the same sample in a study of cytomegalovirus exposure and HLA in healthy donors. Researchers ran the PCR with 60 Vbeta and 13 Jbeta primers. Measured with immunoSEQ multiplex PCR; TCRdb has only the in-frame clones, and not every one. This repertoire includes about 200,000 clones. Sequencing was done on a sample of PBMCs. The source of these receptors is a girl aged 2-10 years in good health and CMV-seropositive.

The CDR3 spells CASSPRQGAKDTQYF. The CDR3 DNA follows: TGTGCCAGTAGTCCAAGACAGGGGGCGAAAGATACGCAGTATTTT. This sequence joins TRBV19 and TRBJ2-3, with 10 bases that match TRBD1. Germline-derived CDR1 and CDR2 are LNHDA and SQIVND (reference sequence). The CDR3 has 15 amino acids. The V gene end was trimmed by 5 bases and the J gene end by 5 bases; junction bases not matched to a gene: 7.

The rearrangement uses TRBV28 and TRBJ1-1; D not resolved. In germline, CDR1 is MDHEN, CDR2 SYDVKM. Trimming shortened V by 4 bases and J by 0 bases, and 9 bases separated the two germline ends. The CDR3 sequence is 14 residues long. The DNA of the CDR3 is TGTGCCAGCAGTTCGACTTCCCTGAACACTGAAGCTTTCTTT. Its protein is CASSSTSLNTEAFF.

The V gene is TRBV28, the J gene TRBJ1-2, with 8 bases fitting TRBD1. Germline CDR1 and CDR2: MDHEN and SYDVKM. V shed 6 bases and J 6 bases; nucleotides not matched to a gene: 18. The CDR3 has 17 amino acids. CDR3 nucleotide sequence: TGTGCCAGCAGCGACCCCGGGACAGGAGGTCGGATGCATGGCTACACCTTC. It encodes CASSDPGTGGRMHGYTF.

The genes are TRBV5-4 and TRBJ2-5, with TRBD2 matching over 10 bases. Germline trimming cut 4 bases from V and 1 base from J; bases unmatched to any gene: 7. The length of the CDR3 is 16 residues. The germline V gene encodes CDR1 SGHNT and CDR2 YYREEE (reference sequence). For the CDR3, the DNA is TGTGCCAGCAGCAAAAGCGGGAGGGCCCTCCAAGAGACCCAGTACTTC. Translating it yields CASSKSGRALQETQYF.

The chain couples TRBV20-1 to TRBJ2-7; D ambiguous. Trimming shortened V by 1 base and J by 4 bases, and 5 bases separated the two germline ends. Per the germline V gene, CDR1 is DFQATT and CDR2 is SNEGSKA (reference sequence). The CDR3 is 11 residues long. For the CDR3, the DNA is TGCAGTGCTAGAGTAGTTTACGAGCAGTACTTC. It translates to CSARVVYEQYF.

The rearrangement links TRBV19 to TRBJ1-5; D is possibly TRBD1 (5 bases). The V end lost 8 bases, the J end lost 6 bases, and 17 bases lay between the germline ends. This CDR3 has 14 residues. Germline CDR1 is LNHDA and CDR2 is SQIVND (reference sequence). CDR3 residues: CASDPGRGTQPQHF. In DNA, the CDR3 is TGTGCCAGTGATCCGGGCCGGGGGACTCAGCCCCAGCATTTT.

The chain is built from TRBV21-1 and TRBJ1-4; TRBD1, the table's D call, lacks a check against the DNA. TRBV21-1 is a listed pseudogene. The CDR3 totals 15 residues. CDR3 region: CASSNLVGEGEKLFF. CDR3 coding DNA: TGTGCCAGCAGCAATCTCGTAGGGGAAGGCGAAAAACTGTTTTTT.

The chain couples TRBV5-1 to TRBJ1-1, with a weak D call TRBD1 (6 bases). The CDR3 extends over 14 amino acids. Per germline, CDR1 SGHRS and CDR2 YFSETQ. V lost 3 bases and J 4 bases, leaving 13 bases between the germline ends. This chain's CDR3 is CASSSGVISTEAFF. The CDR3 bases are TGCGCCAGCAGCTCAGGGGTTATTAGCACTGAAGCTTTCTTT.

The chain uses TRBV14 and TRBJ1-5; unclear D gene. Trimming took 4 bases from V and 3 from J, leaving 7 bases between them. The CDR3 runs 13 residues. CDR1 and CDR2 (germline): SGHDN, FVKESK. In DNA form, the CDR3 reads TGTGCCAGCAGCCTTACAAACAATCAGCCCCAGCATTTT. Its translation is CASSLTNNQPQHF.

The rearrangement joins TRBV9 to TRBJ1-5, with TRBD1 identical over 7 bases. The germline gives CDR1 SGDLS, CDR2 YYNGEE. The V gene end was trimmed by 3 bases and the J gene end by 2 bases; junction bases not matched to a gene: 2. The CDR3 totals 14 residues. The CDR3 loop reads CASSARGGNQPQHF. The CDR3 coding sequence is TGTGCCAGCAGCGCCAGGGGGGGCAATCAGCCCCAGCATTTT.

With respect to this clone: Other DNA sequences in this specimen translate into the identical CDR3. The J gene is TRBJ1-5, the V gene TRBV6-1; D gene unclear. Trimming pared 9 bases from V and 3 bases from J, leaving 15 bases between. This CDR3 comprises 14 residues. Germline V gene lookup returns CDR1 MNHNS and CDR2 SASEGT. CDR3 protein: CASRRGSLNQPQHF. The CDR3 coding sequence is TGTGCCAGTCGCCGGGGAAGCCTCAATCAGCCCCAGCATTTT.

The chain recombines TRBV18 with TRBJ2-7; 7 bases map to TRBD1. This CDR3 is built from 15 residues. V lost 4 bases, J lost 0 bases, and 6 bases stayed unmatched. CDR1 and CDR2 from the germline V gene are KGHSH and LQKENI. The CDR3: CASSLIRDSSYEQYF. CDR3 in DNA: TGTGCCAGCTCACTGATTCGGGACAGCTCCTACGAGCAGTACTTC.

The chain combines TRBV11-2 with TRBJ2-1; 8 bases match TRBD1. CDR3 length equals 16 residues. Germline loops: CDR1 SGHAT, CDR2 FQNNGV. V dropped 5 bases and J dropped 6; count of bases not matched to a gene: 12. The CDR3, as DNA: TGTGCCAGCAGCCCCCTCCGTGGGACAGGATTCAATGAGCAGTTCTTC. This translates into CASSPLRGTGFNEQFF.

The rearrangement uses TRBV5-1 and TRBJ1-1, with D tentatively TRBD1 (5 bases). Germline V gives CDR1 SGHRS, CDR2 YFSETQ. Trimming removed 4 bases from V and 1 base from J, with 8 bases in between. This CDR3 comprises 13 residues. CDR3 protein: CASSLQENTEAFF. CDR3 nucleotide sequence: TGCGCCAGCAGCCTACAGGAGAACACTGAAGCTTTCTTT.

The chain recombines TRBV13 with TRBJ2-3; TRBD2 matches at 11 bases. This CDR3 has 15 residues. Germline CDR1 reads PRHDT; CDR2 reads FYEKMQ (reference sequence). V shed 3 bases, J shed 3 bases, and the junction held 2 bases outside the gene matches. The CDR3 region is CASSFLAGGTDTQYF. Here the CDR3 DNA reads TGTGCCAGCAGCTTCCTAGCGGGAGGAACAGATACGCAGTATTTT.

J is TRBJ1-1 and V is TRBV19, with D tentatively TRBD1 (5 bases). The length of the CDR3 is 13 residues. V lost 9 bases to trimming and J lost 0 bases, with 11 bases between them. Germline CDR1 is LNHDA and CDR2 is SQIVND (reference sequence). The CDR3 loop is CASRQGMNTEAFF. The CDR3 DNA sequence: TGTGCCAGCCGTCAGGGCATGAACACTGAAGCTTTCTTT.

V usage is TRBV6-1 and J usage is TRBJ2-3; 7 bases agree with TRBD2. The CDR3 extends over 15 amino acids. Germline CDR1 reads MNHNS; CDR2 reads SASEGT. The V gene end was trimmed by 2 bases and the J gene end by 5 bases; junction bases not matched to a gene: 7. CDR3 in DNA: TGTGCCAGCAGTGAAAGCGGGATACTGAAAGATACGCAGTATTTT. Translated, it gives CASSESGILKDTQYF.

The chain joins TRBV18 to TRBJ2-7; 8 bases map to TRBD1. This CDR3 is built from 16 residues. V gave up 3 bases and J gave up 0 bases; unmatched junction bases: 7. CDR1 KGHSH and CDR2 LQKENI come from the germline V gene. The CDR3 DNA follows: TGTGCCAGCTCACCGCGTCCCGGGACAGGCTCCTACGAGCAGTACTTC. Translated: CASSPRPGTGSYEQYF. The full variable domain, completed using reference TRBV18 and TRBJ2-7, is NAGVMQNPRHLVRRRGQEARLRCSPMKGHSHVYWYRQLPEEGLKFMVYLQKENIIDESGMPKERFSAEFPKEGPSILRIQQVVRGDSAAYFCASSPRPGTGSYEQYFGPGTRLTVT.